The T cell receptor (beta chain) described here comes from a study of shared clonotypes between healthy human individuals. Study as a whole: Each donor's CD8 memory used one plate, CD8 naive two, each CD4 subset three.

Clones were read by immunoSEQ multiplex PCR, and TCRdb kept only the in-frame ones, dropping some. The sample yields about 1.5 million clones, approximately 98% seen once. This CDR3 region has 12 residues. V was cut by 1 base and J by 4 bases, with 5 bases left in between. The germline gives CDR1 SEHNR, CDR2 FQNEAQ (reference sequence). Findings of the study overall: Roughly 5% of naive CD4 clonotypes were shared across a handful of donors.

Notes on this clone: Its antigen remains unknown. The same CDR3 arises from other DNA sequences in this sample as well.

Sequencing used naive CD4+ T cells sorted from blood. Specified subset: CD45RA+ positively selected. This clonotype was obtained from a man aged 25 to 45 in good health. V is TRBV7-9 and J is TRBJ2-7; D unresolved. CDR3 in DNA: TGTGCCAGCAGCTTAGACTTTTACGAGCAGTACTTC. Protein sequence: CASSLDFYEQYF.